This T cell receptor beta chain was identified during a study of T-cell memory formation after mild COVID-19. Findings and limits, study-wide: A balance of CD4 and CD8 characterized clones contracting day 15 to 85, whereas later expanders leaned CD4+.

This clonotype was counted a few times. The antigen remains unidentified. Constant-segment primers served in 5'RACE that generated TCR alpha and TCR beta cDNA libraries bearing sample barcodes and UMIs. TCRdb re-called the 5' RACE reads through MiXCR, storing one row per CDR3 protein. The sample shows 540,000 or so distinct CDR3 sequences, roughly 20% of them seen only once. This receptor was obtained from an adult woman who had mild COVID-19 (a few samples of this study predate the infection). Cell type and time point are not known. Sequencing used PBMCs or a T cell subset sorted from them (not recorded which).

CDR3 coding DNA: TGTGCCAGCAGCTTACGGACTAGCCGCACAGATACGCAGTATTTT. Its translation: CASSLRTSRTDTQYF. V and J are TRBV7-2 and TRBJ2-3, with 8 nucleotides matching TRBD2. There are 15 residues in the CDR3. The trim removed 2 bases at V and 1 base at J, leaving 2 bases unmatched. Germline V gene lookup returns CDR1 SGHTA and CDR2 FQGNSA.